This TCR beta chain was recovered during a study of T cells of healthy individuals. The V end lost 4 bases, the J end lost 6 bases, and 13 bases lay between the germline ends. The CDR3 contains 15 residues. Per germline, CDR1 MGHRA and CDR2 YSYEKL. From the 5' RACE reads, TCRdb called clonotypes with MiXCR, one entry per CDR3 protein. The data contain about 41,000 distinct CDR3 sequences, 4.5% of them seen just once; the ten biggest clones take up under 10%. This clonotype was seen many times. The source is a human donor in good health. The V gene is TRBV4-1, the J gene TRBJ1-6; D ambiguous. CDR3 loop: CASSLYAGPNSPLHF. The CDR3 nucleotides read TGCGCCAGCAGCCTATACGCGGGTCCTAATTCACCCCTCCACTTT.